This T cell receptor beta chain was sequenced during a study of T cells expressing NK-cell markers. Study background: Sequenced donors, eight in total, included seven who were HCMV-seropositive and one who was seronegative.

This CDR3 comprises 17 residues. Per the germline V gene, CDR1 is SGHRS and CDR2 is YFSETQ. As regards this clonotype: Its antigen is currently unknown.

Reprocessing the 5' RACE reads, TCRdb reports a single entry for every CDR3 protein and omits DNA. The listing contains about 160,000 distinct CDR3 sequences. Study-level points and caveats: The share of CD8+ T cells held by dominant NKG2C+ clonotypes was about 1.0-7.5% in over 5 donors. These clonotypes, the leaders elsewhere, also led the CD3+CD56-NKG2C+ fraction in several donors.

The chain carries TRBV5-1 and TRBJ2-3; there is no DNA to check the TCRdb D call of TRBD2. The origin of this receptor is a woman between 18 and 70 years old in good health. The sample consisted of blood T cells: a sorted CD56 or NKG2C T cell subset, CD4+ or CD8+ T cells, or bulk PBMC T cells (not recorded which). The CDR3 here is CASSVQAGLTFTDTQYF.